The entry below describes one T cell receptor (beta chain). Its antigen is not identified. These data belong to a study of graft-versus-host responses after intestinal transplantation. V lost 3 bases, J lost 7 bases, and 7 bases lay in between. Germline V CDR1 and CDR2: LNHNV, YYDKDF (reference sequence). There are 12 residues in the CDR3. Intraepithelial lymphocytes and lamina propria lymphocytes were released through processing of graft tissue. Produced via immunoSEQ multiplex PCR; TCRdb's table is partial and in-frame only. The table has under 20,000 clones, around 69% seen once. Study results and caveats: Early post-transplant declines in HvG were associated with peak levels of circulating GvH clones. GvH clones surfaced in recipient marrow, some emerging earlier in ileum or blood.

The chain is built from TRBV15 and TRBJ2-1, with D possibly TRBD2 on 5 matching bases. The sequence was collected from a human patient who received an intestinal transplant, so some T cells may come from the graft donor. Here the sequenced sample was ileum tissue, taken 14 days after transplant. Written as DNA, the CDR3 is TGTGCCACCAGCAGCTCGGGGAATGAGCAGTTCTTC. Protein: CATSSSGNEQFF.